This T cell receptor beta chain was found in a study of blood T cell repertoires in COVID-19. Sequenced by immunoSEQ multiplex PCR; TCRdb stores in-frame clones only, minus some. The sample lists 30,000 to 45,000 clones; about nine tenths were seen once. With 5 bases clipped from V and 0 bases from J, the junction kept 3 bases outside the gene matches. The germline CDR1 and CDR2 sequences are MGHDK and SYGVNS. The CDR3 sequence is 15 residues long. Sequencing was done on a sample of peripheral blood. The chain links TRBV25-1 to TRBJ2-1; TRBD1 matches 8 bases. The source of this sequence is a human donor in a cohort sampled during active COVID-19. Here the CDR3 DNA reads TGTGCCAGCAGTAAAGGACAGGGCTCCTACAATGAGCAGTTCTTC. Translated, it gives CASSKGQGSYNEQFF.